This T cell receptor (beta chain) derives from a study of cytomegalovirus exposure and HLA in healthy donors. General study points: The study labeled 170 or so TCR beta chains cytomegalovirus-associated. In vitro data verified a few CMV-associated chains as specific for CMV antigens.

This clone was seen more than once but under ten times. The antigen remains undetermined. This same CDR3 is encoded by further DNA sequences in the sample. With 60 Vbeta and 13 Jbeta primers, the PCR was carried out. Only in-frame clones appear in the TCRdb table, and some are missing; sequencing was by immunoSEQ multiplex PCR. Of about 130,000 clones detected, 10% to 13% appear once; the ten largest clones hold around 4.6%. Germline CDR1 SGHRS, CDR2 YFSETQ. V trimming: 0 bases; J trimming: 4 bases; junction bases outside the gene matches: 0. CDR3 length equals 14 residues. Sequencing was carried out using PBMCs. The V gene is TRBV5-1, the J gene TRBJ2-5; 10 nucleotides align to TRBD2. The source of this sequence is a woman aged 18-35 years in good health and CMV-seropositive. The CDR3: CASSLGLAGETQYF. The CDR3 region has the DNA TGCGCCAGCAGCTTGGGACTAGCGGGAGAGACCCAGTACTTC.